These 20 T cell receptor beta chains were sequenced from one sample in a study of Tregs in tolerant kidney transplant recipients. The protocol was immunoSEQ multiplex PCR, while the TCRdb copy is restricted to in-frame clones and leaves out a portion. This repertoire includes several thousand clones. Recipients received nonmyeloablative bone marrow transplants from related graft donors, with transient mixed chimerism. The sequencing used CD8+ T cells from blood (PBMCs), collected 12 months after the transplant. These receptor sequences come from a human patient who received a combined kidney and bone marrow transplant. Some T cells may trace back to the graft donor.

With respect to this clone: From the germline J gene comes the end of the CDR3, since the read stops 3 residues before it. This rearrangement joins TRBV20-1 to TRBJ2-5, with D perhaps matching TRBD2 (7 bases). Germline V lookup: CDR1 DFQATT, CDR2 SNEGSKA (reference sequence). With 6 bases removed from V and 3 bases from J, the gap between germline ends came to 29 bases. The CDR3 is 18 amino acids. The CDR3 sequence: CSAGGQLGVRPSEETQYF. The part of the CDR3 DNA that was read is TGCAGTGCCGGGGGGCAGTTGGGAGTTCGGCCGAGTGAAGAGACC.

CDR3 DNA, as far as it was read: TGTGCCAGCAATTTTTTCGGGACTACAGGCTACGAG. Translation: CASNFFGTTGYE. The CDR3 in its entirety is CASNFFGTTGYEQYF. This sequence joins TRBV2 and TRBJ2-7; 7 positions match TRBD2. The read comes to an end 3 residues before the CDR3 does, leaving the germline J gene to fill in the end. The V segment lost 7 bases and the J segment 3 bases; nucleotides outside the gene matches: 12. Germline loops: CDR1 SNHLY, CDR2 FYNNEI. CDR3 length: 15 amino acids.

Details on this clone: The read stops 3 residues short of the end of the CDR3; the missing end is completed from the germline J gene. The V call is TRBV19, the J call TRBJ2-7; 7 bases are a match to TRBD2. CDR3 size: 14 residues. The V and J ends lost 3 bases and 3 bases, in that order; junction bases with no gene match: 5. Germline-derived CDR1 and CDR2 are LNHDA and SQIVND (reference sequence). The part of the CDR3 DNA that was read is TGTGCCAGTAGTATTTTTGTAGCGGGCTACGAG. Amino acid sequence: CASSIFVAGYE. The entire CDR3 protein is CASSIFVAGYEQYF.

Details on this clone: The read comes to an end 3 residues before the CDR3 does, leaving the germline J gene to fill in the end. The chain employs TRBV10-3 and TRBJ2-7; 7 nucleotides align to TRBD1. CDR1 ENHRY and CDR2 SYGVKD come from the germline V gene. V gave up 0 bases and J gave up 6 bases; unmatched junction bases: 2. This CDR3 has 13 amino acids. The DNA read from the CDR3 is TGTGCCATCAGTGAGTCAAGGGGGCGCGAG. This codes for CAISESRGRE. The entire CDR3 protein reads CAISESRGREQYF.

Comment on this clone: The DNA ends 3 residues before the CDR3 does, and the rest of the CDR3 is filled in from the germline J gene. The chain is built from TRBV10-3 and TRBJ2-7; TRBD1 agrees at 10 bases. Germline loops: CDR1 ENHRY, CDR2 SYGVKD. The CDR3 consists of 16 residues. V shed 0 bases and J 3 bases; nucleotides not matched to a gene: 5. This chain's CDR3 is CAISESGGQGIYEQYF. Partial CDR3 DNA: TGTGCCATCAGTGAGTCGGGGGGACAGGGGATCTACGAG.

As regards this clone: The missing CDR3 end, 3 residues past where the read stops, is filled in from the germline J gene. The chain carries TRBV7-9 and TRBJ2-7; 7 bases align to TRBD1. Unmatched junction bases numbered 0, after V lost 1 base and J lost 6 bases. This CDR3 contains 12 residues. CDR1 is SEHNR and CDR2 is FQNEAQ in the germline V gene (reference sequence). CDR3 in amino acids: CASSLGDSEQYF. The CDR3 DNA, read in part, is TGTGCCAGCAGCTTAGGGGACAGCGAG.

Regarding this clone: Read data end 3 residues before the CDR3 end; the end is taken from the germline J gene. The chain combines TRBV7-3 with TRBJ1-1, with D possibly TRBD1 on 6 matching bases. V was shortened by 5 bases and J by 4 bases, with 14 bases between the two germline ends. Germline lookup yields CDR1 SGHTA and CDR2 FQGTGA. The CDR3 is 14 residues long. CDR3 sequence: CASSPGAGGTEAFF. CDR3 DNA, as far as it was read: TGTGCCAGCAGCCCAGGGGCCGGAGGCACTGAA.

On this clone itself: Read sequence stops 3 residues before the CDR3 end, and the germline J gene provides the missing end. The same CDR3 also results from other DNA sequences found in this sample. This chain links TRBV14 with TRBJ2-7; D gene ambiguous. Germline V gene data show CDR1 as SGHDN and CDR2 as FVKESK. This CDR3 contains 13 residues. The V and J ends lost 1 base and 3 bases respectively, with 7 bases between them. CDR3 bases read: TGTGCCAGCAGCCAAGGGGCAGGCTACGAG. Protein product: CASSQGAGYE. The whole CDR3 reads CASSQGAGYEQYF. Looking up the rest from reference TRBV14 and TRBJ2-7 gives the full variable domain: EAGVTQFPSHSVIEKGQTVTLRCDPISGHDNLYWYRRVMGKEIKFLLHFVKESKQDESGMPNNRFLAERTGGTYSTLKVQPAELEDSGVYFCASSQGAGYEQYFGPGTRLTVT.

Of note for this clone: Coverage ceases 3 residues before the CDR3 finishes, and the germline J gene fills in the end. J is TRBJ2-7 and V is TRBV2; 7 nucleotides align to TRBD2. Trimming at V came to 5 bases and at J to 5 bases, leaving 12 bases not matched to a gene. The CDR3 consists of 15 residues. The germline CDR1 and CDR2 sequences are SNHLY and FYNNEI. CDR3 loop: CASSIGRGVLDEQYF. CDR3 bases read: TGTGCCAGCAGTATAGGACGGGGGGTCTTAGACGAG. Based on the CDR3 plus reference TRBV2 and TRBJ2-7, the full variable domain is EPEVTQTPSHQVTQMGQEVILRCVPISNHLYFYWYRQILGQKVEFLVSFYNNEISEKSEIFDDQFSVERPDGSNFTLKIRSTKLEDSAMYFCASSIGRGVLDEQYFGPGTRLTVT.

With respect to this clone: The CDR3 extends 3 residues past the end of the read, so its final part is completed from the germline J gene. This chain links TRBV19 with TRBJ2-7, with 7 bases that match TRBD1. J lost 6 bases, V lost 5 bases, and 10 bases had no gene match. This CDR3 comprises 14 residues. The V gene's germline CDR1 is LNHDA and CDR2 SQIVND (reference sequence). CDR3: CASSPGTAIIEQYF. Partial CDR3 DNA: TGTGCCAGTAGTCCAGGGACAGCGATAATCGAG.

Points on this clone: The read ends 3 residues early relative to the CDR3; the germline J gene fills the gap. V gene TRBV7-6 combines with J gene TRBJ1-6; a possible D gene is TRBD1 (6 bases). Germline lookup yields CDR1 SGHVS and CDR2 FNYEAQ. The CDR3 covers 14 residues. The V and J ends lost 2 bases and 10 bases respectively, with 12 bases between them. The CDR3 reads CASSLPGANSPLHF. The part of the CDR3 DNA that was read is TGTGCCAGCAGCTTACCAGGGGCGAACTCACCC. The full variable domain, rest sourced from reference TRBV7-6 and TRBJ1-6, is GAGVSQSPRYKVTKRGQDVALRCDPISGHVSLYWYRQALGQGPEFLTYFNYEAQQDKSGLPNDRFSAERPEGSISTLTIQRTEQRDSAMYRCASSLPGANSPLHFGNGTRLTVT.

About this clone: The read halts 3 residues ahead of the CDR3 end, with the missing end drawn from the germline J gene. The chain recombines TRBV19 with TRBJ2-5, with TRBD2 identical over 13 bases. This CDR3 contains 15 residues. Trimming at V came to 6 bases and at J to 1 base, leaving 2 bases not matched to a gene. Germline lookup yields CDR1 LNHDA and CDR2 SQIVND (reference sequence). CDR3 in amino acids: CASSGTSGAQETQYF. The CDR3 bases that were read are TGTGCCAGTAGCGGGACTAGCGGGGCCCAAGAGACC.

Concerning this clone: The CDR3 end is not reached by the read, which stops 3 residues before it; the germline J gene fills it in. The gene calls are TRBV6-1 and TRBJ1-1; 9 nucleotides agree with TRBD1. Germline V CDR1 and CDR2: MNHNS, SASEGT. CDR3 length equals 16 residues. Germline trimming cut 4 bases from V and 6 bases from J; bases unmatched to any gene: 12. Here the CDR3 reads CASSVRDRVRKAEAFF. The CDR3 bases that were read are TGTGCCAGCAGTGTCCGGGACAGGGTGCGTAAAGCTGAA.

For this clone: Sequencing ends 3 residues short of the CDR3 end; the germline J gene provides the rest. This chain connects TRBV7-6 to TRBJ2-5, with a weak D call TRBD1 (6 bases). The germline V gene has CDR1 SGHVS and CDR2 FNYEAQ. The CDR3 length is 16 residues. Trimming removed 5 bases from V and 5 bases from J, with 21 bases in between. The CDR3 bases that were read are TGTGCCAGCAGCCCCCCGGGACAAGGGGGACGGGAGACC. Encoded protein: CASSPPGQGGRET. The entire CDR3 is CASSPPGQGGRETQYF.

On this clone itself: The CDR3 end falls 3 residues outside the read, so it is completed with the germline J gene. This rearrangement joins TRBV20-1 to TRBJ2-5, with 9 bases that match TRBD2. Germline values: CDR1 DFQATT, CDR2 SNEGSKA (reference sequence). The CDR3 sequence is 15 residues long. The J segment lost 3 bases and the V segment lost 0 bases, leaving 5 bases of the junction unmatched. The covered CDR3 bases are TGCAGTGCTAGAGATCCCCGACTAGCGGAAGAGACC. It specifies CSARDPRLAEET. The entire CDR3 reads CSARDPRLAEETQYF.

Of note for this clone: The read ends 3 residues shy of where the CDR3 ends; the end is completed using the germline J gene. The rearrangement uses TRBV2 and TRBJ2-7; 7 bases line up with TRBD1. V dropped 0 bases and J dropped 2; count of bases not matched to a gene: 1. CDR3 length: 14 amino acids. Germline-derived CDR1 and CDR2 are SNHLY and FYNNEI. The CDR3 sequence: CASSEAQGAYEQYF. Partial CDR3 DNA: TGTGCCAGCAGTGAAGCGCAGGGGGCCTACGAG.

Regarding this clone: Read data end 3 residues before the CDR3 end; the end is taken from the germline J gene. V is TRBV13 and J is TRBJ1-1; D is possibly TRBD1 (5 bases). Germline lookup yields CDR1 PRHDT and CDR2 FYEKMQ (reference sequence). This CDR3 has 15 residues. The germline V and J ends were trimmed by 4 bases and 1 base, with 13 bases remaining between them. The CDR3 bases that were read are TGTGCCAGCAGCTCCCCGACAGAAGAGAACACTGAA. Encoded protein: CASSSPTEENTE. The full CDR3 sequence reads CASSSPTEENTEAFF.

In the case of this clone: The CDR3 is cut off 3 residues early in the read; its end comes from the germline J gene. The V call is TRBV5-1, the J call TRBJ2-7; a weak D match, TRBD2 (5 bases). V lost 4 bases and J 0 bases, leaving 17 bases between the germline ends. CDR1 is SGHRS, CDR2 YFSETQ, per germline. The length of the CDR3 is 16 residues. The CDR3 bases that were read are TGCGCCAGCAGCCCCGGTCCGGGGTCATACTCCTACGAG. As protein: CASSPGPGSYSYE. The full CDR3 protein reads CASSPGPGSYSYEQYF. Variable domain in full (rest from reference TRBV5-1 and TRBJ2-7): KAGVTQTPRYLIKTRGQQVTLSCSPISGHRSVSWYQQTPGQGLQFLFEYFSETQRNKGNFPGRFSGRQFSNSRSEMNVSTLELGDSALYLCASSPGPGSYSYEQYFGPGTRLTVT.

For this clone: Sequencing ends 3 residues short of the CDR3 end; the germline J gene provides the rest. This chain joins TRBV7-9 and TRBJ2-7; TRBD1 matches at 9 bases. The CDR3 spans 12 residues. The trim removed 10 bases at V and 6 bases at J, leaving 7 bases unmatched. Germline V gene lookup returns CDR1 SEHNR and CDR2 FQNEAQ (reference sequence). The CDR3 loop reads CAMDRGSFEQYF. The CDR3 DNA, read in part, is TGTGCCATGGACAGGGGATCTTTCGAG.

This clone shows up as large by frequency. The read ends 3 residues shy of where the CDR3 ends; the end is completed using the germline J gene. V and J are TRBV7-6 and TRBJ2-1, with 9 bases identical to TRBD2. The CDR3 is 18 residues long. Germline V gene lookup returns CDR1 SGHVS and CDR2 FNYEAQ. Trimming removed 1 base from V and 4 bases from J; junction bases left unmatched: 11. The covered CDR3 bases are TGTGCCAGCAGCTTAGAGAAGAAGAATAGCGGGAGTTACAATGAG. Protein product: CASSLEKKNSGSYNE. The CDR3 in full is CASSLEKKNSGSYNEQFF.